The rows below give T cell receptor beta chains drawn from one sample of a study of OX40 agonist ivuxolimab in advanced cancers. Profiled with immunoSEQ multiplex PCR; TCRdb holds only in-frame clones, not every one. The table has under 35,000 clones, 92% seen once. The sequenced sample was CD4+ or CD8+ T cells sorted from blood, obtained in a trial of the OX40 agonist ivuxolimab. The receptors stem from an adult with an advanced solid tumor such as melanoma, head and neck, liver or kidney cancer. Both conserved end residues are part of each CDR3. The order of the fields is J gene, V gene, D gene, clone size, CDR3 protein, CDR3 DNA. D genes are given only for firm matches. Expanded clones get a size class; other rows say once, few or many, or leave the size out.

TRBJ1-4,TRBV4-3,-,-,CASSPRQVGEKLFF,TGCGCCAGCAGCCCCCGACAGGTTGGAGAAAAACTGTTTTTT
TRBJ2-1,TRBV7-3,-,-,CASSPASEDEQFF,TGTGCCAGCAGCCCCGCTAGCGAGGATGAGCAGTTCTTC
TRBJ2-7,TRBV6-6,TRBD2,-,CASSPPGLAEPYEQYF,TGTGCCAGCAGCCCCCCCGGACTAGCGGAACCCTACGAGCAGTACTTC
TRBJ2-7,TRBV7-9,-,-,CASSPPKALVNYEQYF,TGTGCCAGCAGCCCCCCTAAGGCACTAGTTAACTACGAGCAGTACTTC
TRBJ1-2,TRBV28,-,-,CASSLFLGGEFGYTF,TGTGCCAGCAGTTTATTTTTGGGGGGCGAGTTTGGCTACACCTTC
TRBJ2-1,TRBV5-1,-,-,CASSLRSDEQFF,TGCGCCAGCAGCTTGCGGTCAGATGAGCAGTTCTTC
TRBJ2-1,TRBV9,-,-,CASSRYLANEQFF,TGTGCCAGCAGCCGATACCTAGCGAATGAGCAGTTCTTC
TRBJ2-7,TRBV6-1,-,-,CASSGQQGGFHEQYF,TGTGCCAGCAGTGGCCAGCAGGGGGGGTTCCACGAGCAGTACTTC
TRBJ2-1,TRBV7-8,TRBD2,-,CASSRPGLPSYNEQFF,TGTGCCAGCAGCAGACCGGGACTACCCTCCTACAATGAGCAGTTCTTC
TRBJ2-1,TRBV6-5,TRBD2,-,CASSPLAGGRNEQFF,TGTGCCAGCAGCCCACTAGCGGGAGGGCGAAATGAGCAGTTCTTC
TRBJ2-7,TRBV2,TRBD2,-,CASSVSGGPSHEQYF,TGTGCCAGCAGTGTTTCGGGAGGGCCCTCCCACGAGCAGTACTTC
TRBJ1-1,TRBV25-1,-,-,CASSEFGGRNTEAFF,TGTGCCAGCAGTGAATTCGGGGGGCGGAACACTGAAGCTTTCTTT
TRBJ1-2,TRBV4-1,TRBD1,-,CASSHTGGGSGYTF,TGCGCCAGCAGTCACACAGGGGGCGGCTCTGGCTACACCTTC
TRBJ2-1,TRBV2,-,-,CASCLTSFSYNEQFF,TGTGCCAGCTGCTTAACTAGCTTCTCCTACAATGAGCAGTTCTTC
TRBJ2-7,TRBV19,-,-,CASSPIDGTPYEQYF,TGTGCCAGTAGTCCCATCGACGGAACCCCCTACGAGCAGTACTTC
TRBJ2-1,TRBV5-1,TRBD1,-,CASSLGRTGIHNEQFF,TGCGCCAGCAGCTTGGGTCGGACAGGGATTCACAATGAGCAGTTCTTC
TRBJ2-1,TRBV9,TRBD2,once,CASSETSGRSYNEQFF,TGTGCCAGCAGCGAGACTAGCGGGCGCTCCTACAATGAGCAGTTCTTC
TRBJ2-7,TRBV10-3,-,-,CAISEPGSYSYEQYF,TGTGCCATCAGTGAGCCTGGGTCTTACTCCTACGAGCAGTACTTC
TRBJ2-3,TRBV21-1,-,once,CASSIAKAGLCTDTQYF,TGTGCCAGCAGCATAGCAAAAGCGGGTCTATGCACAGATACGCAGTATTTT
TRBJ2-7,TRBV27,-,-,CASSLSQGYEQYF,TGTGCCAGCAGTCTATCTCAGGGGTACGAGCAGTACTTC
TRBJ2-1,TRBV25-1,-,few,CASRGLSPYNEQFF,TGTGCCAGCAGGGGTCTAAGCCCTTACAATGAGCAGTTCTTC
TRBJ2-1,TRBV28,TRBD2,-,CASTLNLGLAGVHNEQFF,TGTGCCAGCACATTAAATTTAGGACTAGCGGGAGTCCACAATGAGCAGTTCTTC
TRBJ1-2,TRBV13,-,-,CASTLSDYGYTF,TGTGCCAGCACCCTTTCCGACTATGGCTACACCTTC
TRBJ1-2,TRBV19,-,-,CASRAETVRGYTF,TGTGCCAGTAGGGCCGAGACAGTTCGTGGCTACACCTTC
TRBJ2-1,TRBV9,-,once,CASSVASRPTRGNEQFF,TGTGCCAGCAGCGTAGCTTCCCGACCGACCCGAGGCAATGAGCAGTTCTTC
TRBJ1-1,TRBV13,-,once,CASSLITEAFF,TGTGCCAGCAGCTTAATAACTGAAGCTTTCTTT
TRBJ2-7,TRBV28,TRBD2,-,CASSHPGTSGVREQYF,TGTGCCAGCAGCCATCCTGGGACTAGCGGGGTCCGTGAGCAGTACTTC
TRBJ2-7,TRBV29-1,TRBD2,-,CSVQPGEGYEQYF,TGCAGCGTCCAGCCTGGGGAGGGCTACGAGCAGTACTTC
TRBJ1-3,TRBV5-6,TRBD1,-,CASSATIRGNGNTIYF,TGTGCCAGCAGCGCTACAATCAGGGGGAATGGAAACACCATATATTTT
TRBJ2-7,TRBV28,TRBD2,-,CASRVSGGTYEQYF,TGTGCCAGCAGGGTTAGCGGGGGGACCTACGAGCAGTACTTC
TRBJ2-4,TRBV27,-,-,CASSPRGPVQYF,TGTGCCAGCAGTCCGCGAGGCCCTGTTCAGTACTTC
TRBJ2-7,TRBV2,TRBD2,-,CASPASGSGEQYF,TGTGCCAGCCCGGCTAGCGGGAGTGGCGAGCAGTACTTC
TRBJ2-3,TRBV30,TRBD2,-,CAWSWTSGRADTQYF,TGTGCCTGGAGTTGGACTAGCGGGAGGGCAGATACGCAGTATTTT
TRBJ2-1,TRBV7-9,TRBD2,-,CASSLGASGRWDEQFF,TGTGCCAGCAGCTTAGGAGCTAGCGGGAGGTGGGATGAGCAGTTCTTC
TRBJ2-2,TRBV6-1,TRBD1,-,CASRTGDTGELFF,TGTGCCAGCCGAACAGGGGACACCGGGGAGCTGTTTTTT
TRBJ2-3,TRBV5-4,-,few,CASSQVAGSSDTQYF,TGTGCCAGCAGCCAGGTGGCAGGGTCGTCAGATACGCAGTATTTT
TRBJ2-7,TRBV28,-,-,CASSLAYEQYF,TGTGCCAGCAGTTTAGCGTACGAGCAGTACTTC
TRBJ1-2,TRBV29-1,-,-,CSVWGGSDGYTF,TGCAGCGTTTGGGGGGGCTCGGATGGCTACACCTTC
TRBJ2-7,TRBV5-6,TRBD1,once,CASSPGTAYEQYF,TGTGCCAGCAGCCCAGGGACAGCCTACGAGCAGTACTTC
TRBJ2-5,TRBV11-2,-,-,CASSLGARSETQYF,TGTGCCAGCAGCCTCGGGGCCCGATCGGAGACCCAGTACTTC
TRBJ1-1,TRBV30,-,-,CAWGEVGPEAFF,TGTGCCTGGGGGGAAGTCGGTCCTGAAGCTTTCTTT
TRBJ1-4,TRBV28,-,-,CASSFRYDEKLFF,TGTGCCAGCAGTTTCCGGTACGATGAAAAACTGTTTTTT
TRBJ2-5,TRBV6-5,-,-,CASSSGQGLLQETQYF,TGTGCCAGCAGTTCAGGGCAGGGGTTGTTGCAAGAGACCCAGTACTTC
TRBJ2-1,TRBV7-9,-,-,CASSLALAVLHNEQFF,TGTGCCAGCAGCTTAGCGCTTGCGGTCCTCCACAATGAGCAGTTCTTC
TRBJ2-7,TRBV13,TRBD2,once,CASSSSGRGSYEQYF,TGTGCCAGCAGCTCGAGCGGGAGGGGTTCCTACGAGCAGTACTTC
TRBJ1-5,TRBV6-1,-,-,CASSRGAQPQHF,TGTGCCAGCAGCCGAGGGGCTCAGCCCCAGCATTTT
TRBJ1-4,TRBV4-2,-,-,CASSQRDNLGEKLFF,TGTGCCAGCAGCCAAAGGGACAACCTCGGTGAAAAACTGTTTTTT
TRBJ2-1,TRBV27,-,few,CASSPTVAGRQFF,TGTGCCAGCAGTCCCACCGTGGCGGGACGGCAGTTCTTC
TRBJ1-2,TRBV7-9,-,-,CASSLDWRGMGYTF,TGTGCCAGCAGCTTAGACTGGCGAGGGATGGGCTACACCTTC
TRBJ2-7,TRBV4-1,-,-,CASSQGIGGGARF,TGCGCCAGCAGCCAAGGAATCGGAGGGGGAGCCCGTTTC
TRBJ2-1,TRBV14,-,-,CASTPWRATYLHNEQFF,TGTGCCAGCACCCCCTGGAGGGCTACCTACCTCCACAATGAGCAGTTCTTC
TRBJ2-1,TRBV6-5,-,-,CASRRKPDNEQFF,TGTGCCAGCAGGAGAAAGCCGGACAATGAGCAGTTCTTC
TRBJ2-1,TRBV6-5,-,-,CASSPAIPTNEQFF,TGTGCCAGCAGCCCGGCCATCCCAACCAATGAGCAGTTCTTC
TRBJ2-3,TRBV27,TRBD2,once,CASSLPPAAVAGVVDTQYF,TGTGCCAGCAGTTTACCCCCCGCCGCGGTAGCGGGAGTGGTAGATACGCAGTATTTT
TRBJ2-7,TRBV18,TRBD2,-,CASSPQGLAVGEGLEQYF,TGTGCCAGCTCACCCCAGGGACTAGCAGTCGGGGAAGGGCTCGAGCAGTACTTC
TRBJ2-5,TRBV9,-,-,CASTGMKEETQYF,TGTGCCAGCACCGGGATGAAGGAAGAGACCCAGTACTTC
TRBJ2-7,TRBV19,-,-,CASRGASSYEQYF,TGTGCCAGTCGAGGGGCGAGCTCCTACGAGCAGTACTTC
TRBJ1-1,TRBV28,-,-,CASSPTGWTEAFF,TGTGCCAGCAGCCCGACAGGTTGGACTGAAGCTTTCTTT
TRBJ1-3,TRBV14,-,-,CASRGVNTIYF,TGTGCCAGCAGAGGAGTTAACACCATATATTTT
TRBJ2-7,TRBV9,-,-,CASSVGGPTYEQYF,TGTGCCAGCAGCGTTGGTGGGCCGACTTACGAGCAGTACTTC